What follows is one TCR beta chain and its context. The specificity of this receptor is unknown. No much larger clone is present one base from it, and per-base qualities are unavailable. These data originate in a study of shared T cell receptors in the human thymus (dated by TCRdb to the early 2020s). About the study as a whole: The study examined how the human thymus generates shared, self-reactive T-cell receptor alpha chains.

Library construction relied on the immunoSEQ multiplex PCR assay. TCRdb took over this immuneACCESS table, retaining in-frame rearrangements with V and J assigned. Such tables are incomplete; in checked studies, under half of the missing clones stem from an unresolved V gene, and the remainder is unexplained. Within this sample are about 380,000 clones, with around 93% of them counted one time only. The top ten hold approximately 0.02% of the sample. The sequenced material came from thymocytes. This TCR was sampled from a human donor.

The CDR3 in this case is CASSHRLDRADQPQHF. The DNA sequence is as follows: TGCGCCAGCAGCCATCGCCTTGACAGGGCGGATCAGCCCCAGCATTTT. The chain couples TRBV5-1 to TRBJ1-5; TRBD1 aligns with 7 central bases. The germline V gene sets CDR1 to SGHRS and CDR2 to YFSETQ. Taken from cysteine to phenylalanine, the CDR3 has 16 residues. The read is trimmed to its CDR3 DNA, 48 bases read in frame from base 1. The germline V end is reduced by 4 bases and the J end by 5 bases; junction bases left unmatched: 12.